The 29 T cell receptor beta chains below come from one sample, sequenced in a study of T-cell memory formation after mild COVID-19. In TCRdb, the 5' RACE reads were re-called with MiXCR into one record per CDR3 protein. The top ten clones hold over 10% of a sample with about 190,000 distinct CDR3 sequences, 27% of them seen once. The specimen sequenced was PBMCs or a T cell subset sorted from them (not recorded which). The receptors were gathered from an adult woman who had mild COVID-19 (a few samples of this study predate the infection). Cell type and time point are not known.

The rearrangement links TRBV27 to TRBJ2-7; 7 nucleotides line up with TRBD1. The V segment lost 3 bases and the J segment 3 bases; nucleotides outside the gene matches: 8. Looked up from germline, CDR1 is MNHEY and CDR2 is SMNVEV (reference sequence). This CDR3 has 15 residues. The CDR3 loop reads CASSLKTGSYYEQYF. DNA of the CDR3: TGTGCCAGCAGTTTGAAGACAGGGTCGTACTACGAGCAGTACTTC.

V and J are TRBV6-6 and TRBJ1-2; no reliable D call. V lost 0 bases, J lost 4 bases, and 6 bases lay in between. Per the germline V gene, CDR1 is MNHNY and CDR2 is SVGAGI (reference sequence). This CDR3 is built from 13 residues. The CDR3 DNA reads TGTGCCAGCAGTTACTCTGGCGGCTATGGCTACACCTTC. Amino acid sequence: CASSYSGGYGYTF.

The CDR3 loop reads CASSSGPPGGNTIYF. The CDR3 nucleotides read TGTGCCAGCAGCTCGGGACCGCCTGGTGGAAACACCATATATTTT. V is TRBV7-9 and J is TRBJ1-3; a weak D match, TRBD1 (5 bases). The CDR3 is 15 residues long. Deletions cut 4 bases from V and 3 bases from J, with 13 bases between. Germline values: CDR1 SEHNR, CDR2 FQNEAQ (reference sequence).

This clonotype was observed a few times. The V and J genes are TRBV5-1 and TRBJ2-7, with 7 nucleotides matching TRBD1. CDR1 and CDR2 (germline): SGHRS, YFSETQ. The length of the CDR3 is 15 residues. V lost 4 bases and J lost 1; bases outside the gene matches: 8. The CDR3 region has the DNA TGCGCCAGCAGCCCAACGACAGGGATTTCCTACGAGCAGTACTTC. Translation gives CASSPTTGISYEQYF.

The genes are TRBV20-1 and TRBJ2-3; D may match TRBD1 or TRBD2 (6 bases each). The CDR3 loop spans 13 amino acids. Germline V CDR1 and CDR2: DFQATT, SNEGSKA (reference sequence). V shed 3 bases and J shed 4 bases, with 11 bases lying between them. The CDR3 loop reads CSARYREADTQYF. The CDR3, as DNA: TGCAGTGCTAGGTACAGGGAGGCAGATACGCAGTATTTT.

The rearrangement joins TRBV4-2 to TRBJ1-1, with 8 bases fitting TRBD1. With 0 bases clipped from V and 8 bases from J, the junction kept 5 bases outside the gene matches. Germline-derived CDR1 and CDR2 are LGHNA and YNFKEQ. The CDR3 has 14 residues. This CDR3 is CASSQDLRDREAFF. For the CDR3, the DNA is TGTGCCAGCAGCCAAGATCTTCGGGACAGGGAAGCTTTCTTT.

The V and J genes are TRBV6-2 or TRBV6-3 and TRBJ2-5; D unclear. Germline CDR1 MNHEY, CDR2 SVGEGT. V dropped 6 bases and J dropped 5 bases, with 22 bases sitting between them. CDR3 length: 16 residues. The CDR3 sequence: CASSIGSRTLGETQYF. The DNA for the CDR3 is TGTGCCAGCAGCATAGGGTCCCGTACCTTGGGGGAGACCCAGTACTTC.

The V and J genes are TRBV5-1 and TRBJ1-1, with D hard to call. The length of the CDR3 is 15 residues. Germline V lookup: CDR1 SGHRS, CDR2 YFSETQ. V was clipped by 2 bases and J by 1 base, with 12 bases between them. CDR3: CASSFSTTPNTEAFF. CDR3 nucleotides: TGCGCCAGCAGCTTTTCAACTACACCGAACACTGAAGCTTTCTTT.

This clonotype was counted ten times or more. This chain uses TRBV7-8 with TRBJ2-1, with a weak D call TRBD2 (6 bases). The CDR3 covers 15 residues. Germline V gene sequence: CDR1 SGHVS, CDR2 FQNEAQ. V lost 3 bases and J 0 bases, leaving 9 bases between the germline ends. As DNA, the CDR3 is TGTGCCAGCAGCTTGACCGGGAGCTCCTACAATGAGCAGTTCTTC. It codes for CASSLTGSSYNEQFF.

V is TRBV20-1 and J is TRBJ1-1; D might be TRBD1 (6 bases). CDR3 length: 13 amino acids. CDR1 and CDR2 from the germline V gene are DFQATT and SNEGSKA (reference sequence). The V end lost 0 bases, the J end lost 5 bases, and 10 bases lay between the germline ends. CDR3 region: CSARDLGATEAFF. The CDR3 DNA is TGCAGTGCTAGAGATTTGGGGGCGACTGAAGCTTTCTTT.

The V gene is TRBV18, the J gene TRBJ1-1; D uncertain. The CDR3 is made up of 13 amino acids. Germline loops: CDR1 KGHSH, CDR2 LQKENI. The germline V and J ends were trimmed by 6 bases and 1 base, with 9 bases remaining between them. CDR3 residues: CASSATQNTEAFF. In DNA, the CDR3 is TGTGCCAGCTCGGCGACCCAGAACACTGAAGCTTTCTTT.

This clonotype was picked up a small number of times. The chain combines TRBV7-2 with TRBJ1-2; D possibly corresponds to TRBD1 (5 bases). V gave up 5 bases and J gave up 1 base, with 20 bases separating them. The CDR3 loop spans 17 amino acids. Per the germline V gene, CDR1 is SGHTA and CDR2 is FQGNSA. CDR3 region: CASSPGTLLPNNYGYTF. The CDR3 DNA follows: TGTGCCAGCAGCCCCGGGACTCTTCTACCGAATAACTATGGCTACACCTTC.

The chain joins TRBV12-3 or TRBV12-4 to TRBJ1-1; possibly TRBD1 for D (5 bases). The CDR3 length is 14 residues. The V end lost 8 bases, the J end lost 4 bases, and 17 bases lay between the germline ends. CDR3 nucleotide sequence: TGTGCCAGCTTACTTGCCGGGGGAAGCACTGAAGCTTTCTTT. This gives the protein CASLLAGGSTEAFF.

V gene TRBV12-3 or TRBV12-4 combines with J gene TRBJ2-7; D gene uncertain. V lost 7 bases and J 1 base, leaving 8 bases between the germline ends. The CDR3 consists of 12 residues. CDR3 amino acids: CASNPQSYEQYF. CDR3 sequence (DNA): TGTGCCAGCAATCCGCAGTCCTACGAGCAGTACTTC.

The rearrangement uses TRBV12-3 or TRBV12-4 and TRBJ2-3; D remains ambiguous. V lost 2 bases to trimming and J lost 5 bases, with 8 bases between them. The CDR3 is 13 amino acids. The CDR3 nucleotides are TGTGCCAGCAGTTTAAGTCCGCAAGATACGCAGTATTTT. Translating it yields CASSLSPQDTQYF.

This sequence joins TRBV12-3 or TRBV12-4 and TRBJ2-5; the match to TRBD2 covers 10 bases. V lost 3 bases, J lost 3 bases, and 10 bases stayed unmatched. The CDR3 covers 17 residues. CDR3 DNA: TGTGCCAGCAGTTTCATCCCTGCTAGCGGGGGAGAAGAGACCCAGTACTTC. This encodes CASSFIPASGGEETQYF.

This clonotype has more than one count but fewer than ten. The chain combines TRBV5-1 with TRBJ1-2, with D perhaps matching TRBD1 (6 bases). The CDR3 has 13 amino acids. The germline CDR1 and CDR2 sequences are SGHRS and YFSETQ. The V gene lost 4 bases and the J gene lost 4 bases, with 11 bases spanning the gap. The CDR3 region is CASSPEGVYGYTF. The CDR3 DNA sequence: TGCGCCAGCAGCCCCGAGGGGGTCTATGGCTACACCTTC.

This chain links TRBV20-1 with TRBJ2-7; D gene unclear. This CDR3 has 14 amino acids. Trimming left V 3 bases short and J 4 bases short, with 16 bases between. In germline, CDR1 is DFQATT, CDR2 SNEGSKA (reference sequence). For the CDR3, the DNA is TGCAGTGCTAGCCCCCGTGTGGACCCTTACGAGCAGTACTTC. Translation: CSASPRVDPYEQYF.

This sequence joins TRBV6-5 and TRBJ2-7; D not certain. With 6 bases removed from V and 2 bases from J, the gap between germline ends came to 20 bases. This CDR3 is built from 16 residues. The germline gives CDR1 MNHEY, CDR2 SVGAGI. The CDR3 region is CASSPLPRQSAYEQYF. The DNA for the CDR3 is TGTGCCAGCAGCCCTCTGCCTAGGCAATCGGCCTACGAGCAGTACTTC.

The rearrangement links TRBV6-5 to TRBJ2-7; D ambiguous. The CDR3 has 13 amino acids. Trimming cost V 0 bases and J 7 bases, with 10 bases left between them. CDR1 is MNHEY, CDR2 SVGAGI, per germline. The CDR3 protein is CASSYSGSGEQYF. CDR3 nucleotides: TGTGCCAGCAGTTACTCGGGATCGGGTGAGCAGTACTTC.

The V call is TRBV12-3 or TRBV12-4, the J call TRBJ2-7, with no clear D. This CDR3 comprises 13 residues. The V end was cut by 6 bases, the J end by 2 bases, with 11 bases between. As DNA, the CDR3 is TGTGCCAGCAGCACATGGGCAGCCTACGAGCAGTACTTC. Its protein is CASSTWAAYEQYF.

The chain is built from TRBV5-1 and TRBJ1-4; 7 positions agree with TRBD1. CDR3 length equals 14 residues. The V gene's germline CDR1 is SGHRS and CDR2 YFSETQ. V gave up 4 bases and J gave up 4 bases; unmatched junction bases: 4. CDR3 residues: CASSVDRVNEKLFF. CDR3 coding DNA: TGCGCCAGCAGCGTAGACAGGGTTAATGAAAAACTGTTTTTT.

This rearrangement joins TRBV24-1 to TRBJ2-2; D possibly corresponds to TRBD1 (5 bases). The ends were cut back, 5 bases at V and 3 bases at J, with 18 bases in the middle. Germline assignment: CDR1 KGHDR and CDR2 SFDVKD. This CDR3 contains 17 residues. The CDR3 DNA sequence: TGTGCCACCAGTGCCCTTACAGGAAAAGGGGACACCGGGGAGCTGTTTTTT. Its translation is CATSALTGKGDTGELFF.

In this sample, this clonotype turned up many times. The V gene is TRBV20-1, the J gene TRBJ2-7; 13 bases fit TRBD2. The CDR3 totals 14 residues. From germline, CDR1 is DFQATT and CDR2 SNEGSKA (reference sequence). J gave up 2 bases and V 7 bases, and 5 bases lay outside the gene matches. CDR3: CSGLAGGGTYEQYF. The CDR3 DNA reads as TGCAGTGGACTAGCGGGAGGCGGCACCTACGAGCAGTACTTC.

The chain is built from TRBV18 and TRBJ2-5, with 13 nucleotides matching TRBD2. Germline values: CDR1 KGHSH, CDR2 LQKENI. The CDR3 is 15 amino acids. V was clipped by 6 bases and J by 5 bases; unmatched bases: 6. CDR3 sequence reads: CASSWTSGSPETQYF. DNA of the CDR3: TGTGCCAGCTCTTGGACTAGCGGGAGCCCCGAGACCCAGTACTTC.

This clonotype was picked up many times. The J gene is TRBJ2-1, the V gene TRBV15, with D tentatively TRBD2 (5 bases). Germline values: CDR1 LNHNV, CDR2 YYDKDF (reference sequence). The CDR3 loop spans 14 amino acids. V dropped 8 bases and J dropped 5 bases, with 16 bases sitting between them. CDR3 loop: CATGDPGKNNEQFF. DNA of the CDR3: TGTGCCACCGGAGACCCGGGGAAGAACAATGAGCAGTTCTTC.

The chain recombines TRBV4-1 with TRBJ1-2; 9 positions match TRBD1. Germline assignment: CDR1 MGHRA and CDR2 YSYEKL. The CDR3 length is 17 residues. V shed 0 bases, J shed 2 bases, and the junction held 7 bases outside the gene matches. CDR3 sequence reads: CASSQDGAGQGNYGYTF. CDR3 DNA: TGCGCCAGCAGCCAAGATGGGGCTGGACAGGGGAACTATGGCTACACCTTC.

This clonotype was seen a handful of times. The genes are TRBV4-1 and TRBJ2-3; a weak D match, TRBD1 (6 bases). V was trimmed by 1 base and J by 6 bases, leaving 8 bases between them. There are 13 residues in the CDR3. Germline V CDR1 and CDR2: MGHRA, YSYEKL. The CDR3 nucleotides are TGCGCCAGCAGCCAAGGCCAGGGGGATACGCAGTATTTT. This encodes CASSQGQGDTQYF.

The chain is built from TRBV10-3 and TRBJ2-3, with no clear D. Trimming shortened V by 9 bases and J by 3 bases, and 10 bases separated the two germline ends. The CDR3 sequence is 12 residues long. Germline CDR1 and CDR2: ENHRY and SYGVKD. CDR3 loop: CAILRDTDTQYF. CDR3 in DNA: TGTGCCATACTCCGAGATACAGATACGCAGTATTTT.